The sequence of this T cell receptor beta chain was determined in a study of OX40 agonist ivuxolimab in advanced cancers. Of note for this clone: The target antigen is unknown.

Points from the study as a whole: The work left the antigen specificity of expanded peripheral T cells undetermined.

CDR1 is SGHNT, CDR2 YYREEE, per germline (reference sequence). V was pared by 3 bases and J by 5 bases, with 5 bases of the junction left unmatched. This CDR3 region has 16 residues. Generated by immunoSEQ multiplex PCR, the TCRdb table keeps only in-frame clones and is missing some. Altogether 55,000 to 75,000 clones are present, approximately 82% being singletons, with the ten largest covering 0.95% to 1.3%. Specimen: CD4+ or CD8+ T cells sorted from blood, collected in a trial of the OX40 agonist ivuxolimab. The V gene is TRBV5-4, the J gene TRBJ2-2, with 12 bases matching TRBD2. The origin of this receptor is an adult with an advanced solid tumor such as melanoma, head and neck, liver or kidney cancer. Written as DNA, the CDR3 is TGTGCCAGCAGCTCCGCCGGGACTAGCGGGACCGGGGAGCTGTTTTTT. This encodes CASSSAGTSGTGELFF.